The 19 T cell receptor beta chains listed next were all sequenced from one sample in a study of T cell changes during pregnancy in multiple sclerosis. Assay: immunoSEQ multiplex PCR; the TCRdb copy retains only in-frame clones and omits some. This sample has about 38,000 clones, with about nine tenths found just once. The material sequenced was CD4+ T cells from peripheral blood mononuclear cells, taken in the third trimester of pregnancy. These receptors all come from a female donor in good health, enrolled as a control in a pregnancy study.

The chain has TRBV7-2 and TRBJ2-5; D not certain. Germline CDR1 is SGHTA and CDR2 is FQGNSA. Trimming took 5 bases from V and 5 from J, leaving 12 bases between them. This CDR3 is 13 amino acids long. The CDR3 DNA reads as TGTGCCAGCAGCGTCGACTTTGGGGAGACCCAGTACTTC. This translates into CASSVDFGETQYF.

This chain's CDR3 is CSANRGGEAFF. The CDR3 coding sequence is TGCAGTGCCAACAGGGGGGGTGAAGCTTTCTTT. The chain recombines TRBV20-1 with TRBJ1-1, with 8 bases aligning to TRBD1. V shed 6 bases and J 7 bases; nucleotides not matched to a gene: 4. Germline V gene sequence: CDR1 DFQATT, CDR2 SNEGSKA (reference sequence). This CDR3 contains 11 residues.

The chain has TRBV13 and TRBJ2-1; 9 nucleotides line up with TRBD2. CDR3 length: 14 amino acids. CDR1 is PRHDT and CDR2 is FYEKMQ in the germline V gene (reference sequence). Trimming at V came to 5 bases and at J to 2 bases, leaving 1 base not matched to a gene. The CDR3 DNA sequence: TGTGCCAGCAGCCGCGGGGGGGCCTACAATGAGCAGTTCTTC. Its protein product is CASSRGGAYNEQFF.

This clone has more than one count but fewer than ten. The chain links TRBV29-1 to TRBJ1-2, with 8 bases matching TRBD1. Trimming took 6 bases from V and 4 from J; bases not matched to a gene: 7. Germline V CDR1 and CDR2: SQVTM, ANQGSEA. The CDR3 has 13 residues. The DNA of the CDR3 is TGCAGCGTGTCGACAGGGGAGGGCTATGGCTACACCTTC. Protein product: CSVSTGEGYGYTF.

The chain joins TRBV10-3 to TRBJ2-1; the match to TRBD2 covers 10 bases. CDR3 size: 12 residues. Germline V CDR1 and CDR2: ENHRY, SYGVKD. J lost 8 bases, V lost 10 bases, and 5 bases had no gene match. The CDR3 region has the DNA TGTGCCACAGAGCGGGGGGGCGATGAGCAGTTCTTC. Its translation is CATERGGDEQFF.

This chain uses TRBV6-5 with TRBJ1-1; D perhaps matches TRBD1 (6 bases). The CDR3 consists of 14 residues. Between the trimmed V and J ends, which lost 6 bases and 6 bases, there was a span of 17 bases. Germline CDR1 MNHEY, CDR2 SVGAGI. CDR3 nucleotides: TGTGCCAGCAGCCTACAGGGAAGAGTCGCTGAAGCTTTCTTT. It yields the protein CASSLQGRVAEAFF.

CDR3: CASSPPPASGGLNEQFF. In DNA, the CDR3 is TGTGCCAGCAGCCCTCCCCCCGCTAGCGGAGGCCTCAATGAGCAGTTCTTC. The J gene is TRBJ2-1, the V gene TRBV7-9, with TRBD2 matching 7 bases. The CDR3 loop spans 17 amino acids. The junction had 16 bases not matched to a gene; V was cut back by 5 bases and J by 6 bases. Germline assignment: CDR1 SEHNR and CDR2 FQNEAQ (reference sequence).

This chain connects TRBV2 to TRBJ1-1; maybe TRBD1 (6 bases). V was clipped by 6 bases and J by 1 base, with 18 bases between them. The CDR3 extends over 16 amino acids. The germline V gene has CDR1 SNHLY and CDR2 FYNNEI. CDR3 DNA sequence: TGTGCCAGCAGCCCAAGACAGGTTATGTCGAACACTGAAGCTTTCTTT. Translating it yields CASSPRQVMSNTEAFF.

A remark on this clone: A junction end diverges from the germline sequence, so it may reflect a read error. The chain links TRBV7-2 to TRBJ2-7; 7 bases match TRBD2. CDR1 and CDR2 (germline): SGHTA, FQGNSA. The CDR3 is made up of 11 amino acids. The CDR3 spells CASSSGGPGPF. In DNA, the CDR3 is TGTGCCAGCAGCTCGGGAGGACCTGGGCCCTTC.

V gene TRBV18 combines with J gene TRBJ2-3; TRBD2 aligns across 9 bases. This CDR3 is built from 16 residues. Germline CDR1 is KGHSH and CDR2 is LQKENI. The V segment lost 4 bases and the J segment 5 bases; nucleotides outside the gene matches: 10. CDR3 DNA sequence: TGTGCCAGCTCACGATCTAGCGGGGCGGCACAAGATACGCAGTATTTT. Encoded protein: CASSRSSGAAQDTQYF.

The genes are TRBV9 and TRBJ2-1; TRBD2 aligns across 8 bases. CDR1 and CDR2 (germline): SGDLS, YYNGEE. The V and J ends lost 2 bases and 0 bases, in that order; junction bases with no gene match: 1. The CDR3 is made up of 15 amino acids. The CDR3 loop reads CASSVSGVSYNEQFF. The CDR3 nucleotides read TGTGCCAGCAGCGTTAGCGGGGTCTCCTACAATGAGCAGTTCTTC.

The V and J genes are TRBV5-5 and TRBJ2-2; D is unclear. The germline CDR1 and CDR2 sequences are SGHKS and YYEKEE (reference sequence). The V end lost 5 bases, the J end lost 10 bases, and 18 bases lay between the germline ends. The CDR3 consists of 14 residues. CDR3 in DNA: TGTGCCAGCAGAAATCCCCTAACCGGTTTGGAGCTGTTTTTT. Protein sequence: CASRNPLTGLELFF.

The rearrangement links TRBV5-5 to TRBJ2-1, with D possibly TRBD2 on 6 matching bases. CDR3 size: 15 residues. Germline-derived CDR1 and CDR2 are SGHKS and YYEKEE (reference sequence). V was shortened by 4 bases and J by 2 bases, with 13 bases between the two germline ends. The CDR3, as DNA: TGTGCCAGCAGCCACGGGGGAGAAGCCTACAATGAGCAGTTCTTC. Protein: CASSHGGEAYNEQFF.

The chain couples TRBV10-3 to TRBJ1-4; the match to TRBD1 covers 7 bases. This CDR3 contains 15 residues. V dropped 0 bases and J dropped 4; count of bases not matched to a gene: 2. Germline loops: CDR1 ENHRY, CDR2 SYGVKD. CDR3 sequence (DNA): TGTGCCATCAGTGAGTCTCCAGGGGGTAATGAAAAACTGTTTTTT. Amino acid sequence: CAISESPGGNEKLFF.

The chain links TRBV5-1 to TRBJ2-1, with 8 bases aligning to TRBD1. V lost 4 bases to trimming and J lost 6 bases; unmatched junction nucleotides: 12. Germline assignment: CDR1 SGHRS and CDR2 YFSETQ. The CDR3 runs 16 residues. The CDR3 protein is CASSGSGGAGSNEQFF. The CDR3 region has the DNA TGCGCCAGCAGCGGCTCAGGGGGCGCGGGGTCCAATGAGCAGTTCTTC.

The gene calls are TRBV30 and TRBJ1-3, with D possibly matching TRBD1 (5 bases). This CDR3 is 12 amino acids long. Germline CDR1 and CDR2: GTSNPN and SVGIG (reference sequence). V was clipped by 3 bases and J by 7 bases, with 10 bases between them. The CDR3 sequence: CAWSRGGNTIYF. The CDR3 bases are TGTGCCTGGAGCCGGGGGGGGAACACCATATATTTT.

This chain uses TRBV5-6 with TRBJ2-6; D not resolved. Germline V gene sequence: CDR1 SGHDT, CDR2 YYEEEE. Trimming cost V 0 bases and J 4 bases, with 14 bases left between them. The CDR3 runs 17 residues. CDR3 sequence: CASSLVSVRLGANVLTF. CDR3 nucleotides: TGTGCCAGCAGCTTGGTTTCGGTCCGGTTAGGGGCCAACGTCCTGACTTTC.

This chain connects TRBV5-1 to TRBJ2-7; possible D gene TRBD1, 5 bases. Trimming removed 1 base at V and 5 bases at J, with 16 bases between. The CDR3 contains 15 residues. Per germline, CDR1 SGHRS and CDR2 YFSETQ. Written as DNA, the CDR3 is TGCGCCAGCAGCTTGATCTCGGGCGTACAGGACGAGCAGTACTTC. It yields the protein CASSLISGVQDEQYF.

The V call is TRBV28, the J call TRBJ2-7, with 10 bases fitting TRBD2. V dropped 10 bases and J dropped 2; count of bases not matched to a gene: 17. The CDR3 extends over 17 amino acids. Germline assignment: CDR1 MDHEN and CDR2 SYDVKM. CDR3 DNA: TGTGCCACCCGGGGTAGCGGGAGGTCCTCACATGCCTACGAGCAGTACTTC. It codes for CATRGSGRSSHAYEQYF.